This is a list of T cell receptor beta chains from one sample in a study of regulatory T cells in long-lasting Graves disease. MiXCR, run by TCRdb on the multiplex PCR reads, gives a single entry per CDR3 protein. This table holds roughly 430,000 distinct CDR3 sequences, 21% found once. This specimen consisted of peripheral blood mononuclear cells (PBMCs), obtained when the disease was refractory, from a patient treated with antithyroid drugs. The source of these receptors is a female donor with Graves disease. Both conserved end residues are part of each CDR3. Clone size is given for some rows only: seen once, a few or many times, or a class if the clone is expanded.

V	size	CDR3
TRBV18	-	CASSPPTGNLKAFF
TRBV14	few	CASSQPSVVETQYF
TRBV6-5	few	CASSYGTGGPMNTEAFF
TRBV28	many	CASSAGVNTEAFF
TRBV9	many	CASSVGSGSYEQYF
TRBV29-1	-	CSVDNGGRAGTQYF
TRBV3-1	few	CASSQDFRTGGETQYF
TRBV13	many	CASSLGLNYEQYF
TRBV7-9	few	CASSLLTGSAGELFF
TRBV20-1	many	CSASGWEKLFF
TRBV7-9	-	CASSTQGPQETQYF
TRBV11-2	-	CASSFRLAEQETQYF
TRBV9	-	CASNPVDRVSEAFF
TRBV6-1	many	CASRLLATHNQPQHF
TRBV20-1	many	CSATSGQTSTDTQYF
TRBV27	few	CAIGLGGGDTQYF
TRBV20-1	-	CSARQTPGGHEQYF
TRBV6-1	many	CASSTLDKDATEAFF
TRBV11-2	few	CASSFSEVLNTEAFF
TRBV28	many	CASSSRQGSYGYTF
TRBV10-3	many	CAISVTVGEQYF
TRBV3-1	many	CASSQENLQGTGAFF
TRBV6-5	many	CASSYSGIAGANVLTF
TRBV29-1	-	CSVRPVGQKFVEQYF
TRBV12-3/TRBV12-4	many	CASSIRQGGQPQHF
TRBV2	-	CASSDETGGTGELFF
TRBV11-2	few	CASSLFQRFRDTIYF
TRBV7-8	many	CASSTGQADDTEAFF
TRBV6-1	many	CASTRAGNTEAFF
TRBV20-1	few	CSAKQGGNEQFF
TRBV27	many	CASSFLYSGVETQYF
TRBV28	-	CASSPGVVKRQYNEQFF
TRBV3-1	many	CASSLRLAGSFQYF
TRBV7-8	-	CASSADRVVTEAFF
TRBV28	-	CASSLPGQGADNEQFF
TRBV12-3/TRBV12-4	many	CASSYTGGEETQYF
TRBV5-1	-	CASSFDRIDEQYF
TRBV10-3	many	CAITDRQNTEAFF
TRBV6-2/TRBV6-3	few	CASRPRGGVNTGELFF
TRBV6-2/TRBV6-3	many	CASRPSRGTGVYYEQYF
TRBV30	-	CAWDRETSWNTEAFF
TRBV6-2/TRBV6-3	many	CASSRGRNSYEQYF
TRBV28	many	CASQRRQGATKNIQYF
TRBV11-2	once	CASRPGAHNEQFF
TRBV6-1	many	CASSESNPYSNQPQHF
TRBV20-1	-	CSAQRGTGELFF
TRBV11-2	-	CASSSVWGGGSGELFF
TRBV28	-	CASSLSSRGGQYF
TRBV30	many	CAWSPQGAWETQYF